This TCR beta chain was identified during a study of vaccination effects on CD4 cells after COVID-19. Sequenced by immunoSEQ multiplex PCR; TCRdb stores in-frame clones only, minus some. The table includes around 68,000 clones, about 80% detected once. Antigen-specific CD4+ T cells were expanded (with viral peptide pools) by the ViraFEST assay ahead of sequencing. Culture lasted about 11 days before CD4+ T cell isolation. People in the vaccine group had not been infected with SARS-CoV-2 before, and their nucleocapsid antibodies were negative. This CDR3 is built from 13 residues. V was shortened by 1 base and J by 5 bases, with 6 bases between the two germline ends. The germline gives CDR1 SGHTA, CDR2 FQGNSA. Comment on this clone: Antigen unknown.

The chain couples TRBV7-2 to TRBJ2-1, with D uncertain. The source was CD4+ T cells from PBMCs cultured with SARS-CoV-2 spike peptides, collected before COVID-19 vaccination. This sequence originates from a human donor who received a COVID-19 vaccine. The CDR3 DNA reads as TGTGCCAGCAGCTTAGAAAAAAACAATGAGCAGTTCTTC. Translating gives CASSLEKNNEQFF. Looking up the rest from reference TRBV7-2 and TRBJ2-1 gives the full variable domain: GAGVSQSPSNKVTEKGKDVELRCDPISGHTALYWYRQSLGQGLEFLIYFQGNSAPDKSGLPSDRFSAERTGGSVSTLTIQRTQQEDSAVYLCASSLEKNNEQFFGPGTRLTVL.